This T cell receptor beta chain is from a study of Ad26.COV2.S vaccination and SARS-CoV-2 variants. Treatment here: around 19 received Ad26.COV2.S at low or high dose, single or two shots; several received placebo; per-sample allocation not given. It was on day 63 after the first vaccine or placebo injection that samples were taken. Trimming at V came to 1 base and at J to 5 bases, leaving 22 bases not matched to a gene. This CDR3 contains 21 residues. Germline V lookup: CDR1 LNHNV, CDR2 YYDKDF (reference sequence). Some clones are missing from TCRdb's copy, which holds only in-frame ones; the method was immunoSEQ multiplex PCR. This repertoire shows 350,000 to 550,000 clones, 85% to 90% found once; its top ten account for just over 2.5%.

The sequenced sample was peripheral blood, obtained in a trial of Ad26.COV2.S vaccine versus placebo. This clonotype originated in a person aged 18-60 years who received the Ad26.COV2.S COVID-19 vaccine or a placebo. V usage is TRBV15 and J usage is TRBJ1-2; 10 bases agree with TRBD1. CDR3 sequence reads: CATSRGGSGRDRGDLFYGYTF. The CDR3 DNA reads TGTGCCACCAGCAGAGGGGGGTCGGGTCGGGACAGGGGAGATCTCTTTTATGGCTACACCTTC.